This is a list of T cell receptor beta chains from one sample in a study of CD8+ T cells in alopecia areata. Libraries were prepared by immunoSEQ multiplex PCR; TCRdb keeps only in-frame clonotypes and omits some of them. This sample carries around 180,000 clones, roughly 60% of them seen once, and the ten largest clones take 0.85% to 1.3%. The sequencing here drew on CD4+ T cells sorted from blood, taken at week 24, from a patient treated with tofacitinib. The receptors come from a human donor with alopecia areata. CDR3s include the opening cysteine and the closing phenylalanine or tryptophan. The D gene is left open where the match is weak. Only some rows state a clone size, as once, few, many or a class for expanded clones.

clone_size cdr3_length d_call j_call v_call cdr3_aa cdr3_nt
- 13 - TRBJ2-5 TRBV19 CASSIGGAETQYF TGTGCCAGTAGTATTGGGGGGGCAGAGACCCAGTACTTC
- 14 TRBD2 TRBJ2-5 TRBV5-1 CASRISGAQETQYF TGCGCCAGCAGAATCAGCGGGGCCCAAGAGACCCAGTACTTC
- 13 - TRBJ1-4 TRBV18 CASSSSETEKLFF TGTGCCAGCTCAAGCTCGGAAACCGAAAAACTGTTTTTT
- 13 - TRBJ2-6 TRBV30 CASPGSGANVLTF TGTGCCTCACCAGGCTCTGGGGCCAACGTCCTGACTTTC
- 17 TRBD2 TRBJ2-1 TRBV11-2 CASSLGLAGGSYNEQFF TGTGCCAGCAGCTTAGGGCTAGCGGGGGGCTCCTACAATGAGCAGTTCTTC
few 17 - TRBJ1-5 TRBV12-5 CASGLGPSGVINQPQHF TGTGCTAGTGGTTTGGGGCCCTCCGGGGTGATAAATCAGCCCCAGCATTTT
- 16 - TRBJ2-3 TRBV7-8 CASSLFEPGVTDTQYF TGTGCCAGCAGCTTATTTGAGCCAGGGGTAACAGATACGCAGTATTTT
few 14 TRBD1 TRBJ1-6 TRBV25-1 CASSENRGNSPLHF TGTGCCAGCAGTGAGAACAGGGGGAATTCACCCCTCCACTTT
- 12 TRBD1 TRBJ1-1 TRBV30 CAWDRGPVRAFF TGTGCCTGGGACAGGGGCCCTGTCCGGGCTTTCTTT
few 14 TRBD1 TRBJ2-3 TRBV29-1 CSVEEDRPTDTQYF TGCAGCGTTGAAGAGGACAGGCCCACAGATACGCAGTATTTT
- 14 - TRBJ1-6 TRBV27 CASKASSYNSPLHF TGTGCCAGCAAGGCGAGCTCCTATAATTCACCCCTCCACTTT
few 18 - TRBJ1-1 TRBV5-6 CASSLGETRRGPNTEAFF TGTGCCAGCAGCTTGGGGGAAACTAGAAGGGGACCGAACACTGAAGCTTTCTTT
- 14 TRBD2 TRBJ2-2 TRBV30 CAWSLAGGTGELFF TGTGCCTGGAGTTTAGCGGGGGGCACCGGGGAGCTGTTTTTT
- 16 TRBD2 TRBJ2-3 TRBV6-6 CASTQPLAASTDTQYF TGTGCCAGCACCCAGCCCCTAGCGGCTAGCACAGATACGCAGTATTTT
- 14 - TRBJ1-1 TRBV29-1 CSVERRGANTEAFF TGCAGCGTTGAGAGACGCGGTGCCAACACTGAAGCTTTCTTT
- 13 - TRBJ2-3 TRBV12-5 CASGLGHTDTQYF TGTGCTAGTGGTTTAGGCCACACAGATACGCAGTATTTT
- 16 TRBD2 TRBJ2-7 TRBV7-2 CASSPSPGLAVYEQYF TGTGCCAGCAGCCCCAGCCCGGGACTAGCTGTCTACGAGCAGTACTTC
- 16 - TRBJ1-2 TRBV7-9 CASSLGRQSFYYGYTF TGTGCCAGCAGCTTAGGCCGACAGAGTTTTTACTATGGCTACACCTTC
- 14 TRBD1 TRBJ2-2 TRBV6-5 CASRGQGATGELFF TGTGCCAGCAGAGGACAGGGGGCGACCGGGGAGCTGTTTTTT
once 16 TRBD1 TRBJ1-1 TRBV29-1 CSVGLGVQGALTEAFF TGCAGCGTTGGATTGGGGGTTCAGGGGGCATTGACTGAAGCTTTCTTT
- 13 TRBD1 TRBJ1-1 TRBV27 CASSLRQGAKAFF TGTGCCAGCAGTTTAAGACAGGGGGCCAAGGCTTTCTTT
- 11 - TRBJ2-5 TRBV30 CAWSVSETQYF TGTGCCTGGAGTGTATCGGAGACCCAGTACTTC
- 13 - TRBJ1-1 TRBV2 CASSEAREPRGFF TGTGCCAGCAGTGAAGCGCGTGAACCCCGGGGGTTCTTT
few 15 TRBD1 TRBJ2-2 TRBV14 CASSFTGGNTGELFF TGTGCCAGCAGCTTCACAGGGGGCAACACCGGGGAGCTGTTTTTT
- 13 - TRBJ2-1 TRBV29-1 CSVRHPPNNEQFF TGCAGCGTACGACACCCGCCCAACAATGAGCAGTTCTTC
- 12 - TRBJ1-6 TRBV30 CAWSKAGSPLHF TGTGCCTGGAGCAAGGCGGGTTCACCCCTCCACTTT
few 14 TRBD1 TRBJ1-1 TRBV19 CASSTQGGRTEAFF TGTGCCAGTAGTACCCAGGGGGGGAGAACTGAAGCTTTCTTT
- 17 - TRBJ2-4 TRBV4-2 CASSQDASNRFKNIQYF TGTGCCAGCAGCCAAGATGCCTCCAACAGATTCAAAAACATTCAGTACTTC
- 18 TRBD1 TRBJ1-2 TRBV25-1 CASVGTTGVDGENYGYTF TGTGCCAGCGTGGGGACAACAGGGGTCGACGGAGAGAACTATGGCTACACCTTC
- 20 TRBD2 TRBJ2-6 TRBV27 CASSLSRSLAGVSGANVLTF TGTGCCAGCAGTTTATCGCGTTCACTAGCGGGGGTCTCTGGGGCCAACGTCCTGACTTTC
few 13 TRBD1 TRBJ2-3 TRBV6-5 CASSRQGPDTQYF TGTGCCAGCAGTCGACAGGGCCCAGATACGCAGTATTTT
- 14 - TRBJ1-1 TRBV14 CASSQQGSGTEAFF TGTGCCAGCAGCCAACAGGGGTCGGGCACTGAAGCTTTCTTT
- 16 - TRBJ2-5 TRBV10-3 CAISEFGGGYQETQYF TGTGCCATCAGTGAGTTCGGAGGAGGGTACCAAGAGACCCAGTACTTC
- 14 - TRBJ2-1 TRBV30 CAWRRGSSYNEQFF TGTGCCTGGAGACGGGGAAGCTCCTACAATGAGCAGTTCTTC
few 13 - TRBJ2-7 TRBV18 CASSPRSGDEQYF TGTGCCAGCTCACCCAGATCTGGGGACGAGCAGTACTTC
- 15 TRBD1 TRBJ2-2 TRBV14 CASSLRTGNTGELFF TGTGCCAGCAGCCTCCGGACAGGGAACACCGGGGAGCTGTTTTTT
- 15 TRBD1 TRBJ2-3 TRBV29-1 CSVTRETGGGDTQYF TGCAGCGTTACACGGGAGACAGGGGGGGGAGATACGCAGTATTTT
many 12 - TRBJ1-2 TRBV19 CASSILGYGYTF TGTGCCAGTAGTATCCTCGGTTATGGCTACACCTTC
- 12 - TRBJ1-2 TRBV30 CAWSRVGGGYTF TGTGCCTGGAGTAGGGTTGGCGGTGGCTACACCTTC
few 16 - TRBJ1-6 TRBV5-6 CASSWGPGSGNSPLHF TGTGCCAGCAGCTGGGGTCCGGGGTCGGGTAATTCACCCCTCCACTTT
- 16 TRBD1 TRBJ2-6 TRBV30 CAWSRRTGAGANVLTF TGTGCCTGGAGCCGCCGGACAGGGGCTGGGGCCAACGTCCTGACTTTC